This TCR beta chain was captured by sequencing in a study of blood T cell repertoires in COVID-19 (TCRdb year 2020). Looking at the study overall: Samples from collaborators originated in the United States, Italy and Spain and spanned both the acute and convalescent phases of COVID-19. Where available, HLA class I and class II types were obtained from metadata supplied by the sample provider rather than from assay-based typing. A de-identified subject ID, COVID-19 status, age in years and sex were almost always included in the sample metadata. The repertoires were released in a freely available public database meant as a resource for research on the immune response to SARS-CoV-2. The material from the prospective study consisted of cDNA or gDNA derived from T cells, B-cell-depleted T cells, or PBMCs. Samples were obtained from the ongoing ImmuneRACE study (first 160 participants) and from 1,254 subjects provided by 6 global collaborators. Deeply sampled blood TCRbeta repertoires from subjects exposed to, actively infected with, or recovered from COVID-19 were included in the dataset.

This clone showed up just once. Its antigen is still unknown. Base qualities are not recorded, but no much larger clone differs from it by a single base. Overall study outcomes, separate from this receptor: How much clinical and demographic metadata was included differed by source and by participant, and the metadata was provided uncurated.

Enrolling through a virtual design, the prospective study's participants ranged in age from roughly 18 to 90 years and lived across more than 20 United States geographic areas. Cohort assignment in the prospective study relied on participant-reported clinical history from a screening survey and a study questionnaire. Recovered participants in ImmuneRACE Cohort 3 were defined by two consecutive negative NP/OP PCR tests, clearance by a healthcare professional, or resolution of symptoms. In the prospective study, mobile phlebotomists collected whole blood, serum and a nasopharyngeal or oropharyngeal swab from each participant. Participants in the prospective study had the option to provide additional blood draws and questionnaires over a roughly 2-month period. Prospective study blood samples were shipped either frozen or at room temperature before DNA extraction. TCRbeta CDR3 regions were amplified from genomic DNA by means of the immunoSEQ Assay, a bias-controlled multiplex PCR. The original methods were these. The number of nucleated cells in each sample was estimated from the amplification of reference gene primers within the assay. To quantify the absolute abundance of each unique TCRbeta CDR3 rearrangement, sequence reads were collapsed and filtered. For each sample, productive Simpson clonality was calculated by taking the square root of Simpson's diversity index across productive rearrangements. Entries here come from immuneACCESS through TCRdb and include only in-frame sequences with V and J called. Some clones fail to appear in such tables; in the studies checked, an unresolved V gene covers under half of the shortfall, and the cause of the remainder is unknown. The D gene and trimming were derived from the DNA, and the V and J assignments and clone size from that table. The sample profile shows 150,000 or so clones; roughly 90% of them were found once. The ten largest clones represent around 6.7% of the sample.

Specimen: PBMCs or T cells enriched from blood (not recorded which). The source of this sequence is a woman in her 50s who had recovered from COVID-19.

The DNA reads TGTGCCAGCAGTGAACTAGGGGGCAATGGCTACACCTTC. Protein translation: CASSELGGNGYTF. This chain joins TRBV6-4 to TRBJ1-2, and 7 bases in between align with TRBD1. CDR1 and CDR2 (MRHNA, SNTAGT) derive from the germline V gene. Its CDR3 holds 13 amino acids, cysteine through phenylalanine. Only the CDR3 DNA is retained, 39 bases long and in frame from the first base. Germline trimming: 3 bases from V, 6 bases from J; junction bases outside gene matches: 4.